The clone carrying this T cell receptor (beta chain) was counted many times. Its specificity is unknown. A clone one base away is much larger, so this may be a read error. The data derive from a study of Graves' ophthalmopathy and Graves' hyperthyroidism. Study results and caveats: Sensitivity reached just under 90% and specificity 81.08% for a 13-signature model separating ophthalmopathy from stable hyperthyroidism. The model flagged ophthalmopathy progression at 65% to 71% sensitivity and around 72% specificity.

Amplification of the TCR beta CDR3 regions used RNA transcripts (as template). First-round RT-PCR with HTBI primers preceded a second-round multiplex PCR. In TCRdb, the multiplex PCR reads were re-called with MiXCR into one record per CDR3 protein. The repertoire holds a few hundred thousand distinct CDR3 sequences, with around 16% as singletons. The sequence came from a young woman with Graves' ophthalmopathy. The sample comprised peripheral blood.

CDR3 in DNA: TGTGCCAGCAGGCCTGACGCTAACTATGGCTACACCTTC. It codes for CASRPDANYGYTF. The chain links TRBV6-1 to TRBJ1-2, with D unclear. The CDR3 has 13 amino acids. CDR1 and CDR2 (germline): MNHNS, SASEGT. V was clipped by 6 bases and J by 0 bases, with 8 bases between them.